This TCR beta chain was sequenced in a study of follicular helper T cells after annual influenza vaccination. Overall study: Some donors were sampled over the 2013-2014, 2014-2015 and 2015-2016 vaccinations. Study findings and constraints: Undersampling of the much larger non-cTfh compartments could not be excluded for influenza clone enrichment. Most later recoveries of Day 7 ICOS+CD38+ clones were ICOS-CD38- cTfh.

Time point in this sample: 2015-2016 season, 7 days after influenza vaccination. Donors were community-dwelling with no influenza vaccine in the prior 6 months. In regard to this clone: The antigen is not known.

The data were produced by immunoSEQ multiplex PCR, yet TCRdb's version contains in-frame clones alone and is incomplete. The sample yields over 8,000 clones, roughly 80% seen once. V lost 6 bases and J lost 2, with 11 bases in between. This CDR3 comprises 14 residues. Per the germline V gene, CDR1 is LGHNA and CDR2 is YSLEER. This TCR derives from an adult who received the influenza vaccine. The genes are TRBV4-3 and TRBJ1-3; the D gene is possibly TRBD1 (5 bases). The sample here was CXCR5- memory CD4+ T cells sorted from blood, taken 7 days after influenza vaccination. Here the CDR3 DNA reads TGCGCCAGCAGTAAAGGGGTAGCTGGAAACACCATATATTTT. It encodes CASSKGVAGNTIYF.